The rows below give T cell receptor beta chains drawn from one sample of a study of shared clonotypes between healthy human individuals. Measured with immunoSEQ multiplex PCR; TCRdb has only the in-frame clones, and not every one. The sample includes 800,000 or so clones, about 96% of them seen just once. Specimen: naive CD8+ T cells sorted from blood. The receptor set was obtained from a man between 25 and 39 years old in good health. CDR3s include the opening cysteine and the closing phenylalanine or tryptophan. The D gene is left open where the match is weak. A clone size is listed for some rows: how often the clone was seen (once, few, many), or a class if it is expanded.

CDR3 DNA: TGTGCCAGCAGTACGAAACAGGCAGTTAAGGAAAAACTGTTTTTT; CDR3 protein: CASSTKQAVKEKLFF; V gene: TRBV28; D gene: -; clone size: -; J gene: TRBJ1-4
CDR3 DNA: TGTGCCAGCAGCTTAGTAAGGAGTAGTGGAGCCCTCTCCTACGAGCAGTACTTC; CDR3 protein: CASSLVRSSGALSYEQYF; V gene: TRBV7-8; D gene: -; clone size: -; J gene: TRBJ2-7
CDR3 DNA: TGTGCCAGCAGCTCATCGGGACAGGACACAGATACGCAGTATTTT; CDR3 protein: CASSSSGQDTDTQYF; V gene: TRBV7-6; D gene: TRBD1; clone size: -; J gene: TRBJ2-3
CDR3 DNA: TGTGCCAGCAGGGGACTAGCGGGACCCGTAACCTACGAGCAGTACTTC; CDR3 protein: CASRGLAGPVTYEQYF; V gene: TRBV28; D gene: TRBD2; clone size: -; J gene: TRBJ2-7
CDR3 DNA: TGTGCCAGCAGCTGGGCAGGGCGGGGCCTCAATGAGCAGTTCTTC; CDR3 protein: CASSWAGRGLNEQFF; V gene: TRBV5-5; D gene: -; clone size: once; J gene: TRBJ2-1
CDR3 DNA: TGTGCCAGCGTGAGGGGAGCGGATGAGCAGTACTTC; CDR3 protein: CASVRGADEQYF; V gene: TRBV2; D gene: -; clone size: -; J gene: TRBJ2-7
CDR3 DNA: TGTGCCAGCAGCCAAACCCGGCTTGGTAGCGGGAGGTCGGATACGCAGTATTTT; CDR3 protein: CASSQTRLGSGRSDTQYF; V gene: TRBV4-2; D gene: TRBD2; clone size: -; J gene: TRBJ2-3
CDR3 DNA: TGCGCCAGCAGCTTGGCCGCGGGAGGAACAGATACGCAGTATTTT; CDR3 protein: CASSLAAGGTDTQYF; V gene: TRBV5-1; D gene: TRBD2; clone size: once; J gene: TRBJ2-3
CDR3 DNA: TGCGCCAGCAGCCACCCAGGGACGCGCCAAGACTACGAGCAGTACTTC; CDR3 protein: CASSHPGTRQDYEQYF; V gene: TRBV4-1; D gene: -; clone size: -; J gene: TRBJ2-7
CDR3 DNA: TGTGCCAGCAGCCCGATGTGGGGCGGTCGCGAGCAGTACTTC; CDR3 protein: CASSPMWGGREQYF; V gene: TRBV7-2; D gene: -; clone size: -; J gene: TRBJ2-7
CDR3 DNA: TGTGCCAGCAGTTTAGGGCAGGGGGGATACGAGCAGTACTTC; CDR3 protein: CASSLGQGGYEQYF; V gene: TRBV27; D gene: -; clone size: -; J gene: TRBJ2-7
CDR3 DNA: TGTGCCAGCAGCTTCGCGGATGGGCTTACCCTATACTATGGCTACACCTTC; CDR3 protein: CASSFADGLTLYYGYTF; V gene: TRBV7-9; D gene: -; clone size: -; J gene: TRBJ1-2
CDR3 DNA: TGTGCCAGCAGCTTAGGCGGATCCTACAATGAGCAGTTCTTC; CDR3 protein: CASSLGGSYNEQFF; V gene: TRBV7-9; D gene: -; clone size: -; J gene: TRBJ2-1
CDR3 DNA: TGTGCCAGCAGCTCCCTTCGGACAGGGAGGTTCCTACGGGAGCAGTACTTC; CDR3 protein: CASSSLRTGRFLREQYF; V gene: TRBV7-2; D gene: TRBD1; clone size: -; J gene: TRBJ2-7
CDR3 DNA: TGTGCCAGCAGCGGAGGTGGCACTGAAGCTTTCTTT; CDR3 protein: CASSGGGTEAFF; V gene: TRBV5-5; D gene: -; clone size: -; J gene: TRBJ1-1
CDR3 DNA: TGTGCCAGCAGTTTATGGGGAGTAGCGGGCTCCTACGAGCAGTACTTC; CDR3 protein: CASSLWGVAGSYEQYF; V gene: TRBV28; D gene: TRBD2; clone size: -; J gene: TRBJ2-7
CDR3 DNA: TGCGCCAGCAGCCATGATCCGGGACCAATCTCAACAGATACGCAGTATTTT; CDR3 protein: CASSHDPGPISTDTQYF; V gene: TRBV4-3; D gene: -; clone size: -; J gene: TRBJ2-3
CDR3 DNA: TGTGCCAGTAGTATCGGACAGGGGGCCACAGATACGCAGTATTTT; CDR3 protein: CASSIGQGATDTQYF; V gene: TRBV19; D gene: TRBD1; clone size: -; J gene: TRBJ2-3
CDR3 DNA: TGTGCCTGGATCGGCGGGAGCTCCTACGAGCAGTACTTC; CDR3 protein: CAWIGGSSYEQYF; V gene: TRBV30; D gene: TRBD2; clone size: -; J gene: TRBJ2-7
CDR3 DNA: TGTGCCAGCAGCCCCAGTTGGAGGGGCACTGAAGCTTTCTTT; CDR3 protein: CASSPSWRGTEAFF; V gene: TRBV9; D gene: -; clone size: -; J gene: TRBJ1-1
CDR3 DNA: TGTGCCAGCAGTCCTTCTGGGGCCAACGTCCTGACTTTC; CDR3 protein: CASSPSGANVLTF; V gene: TRBV27; D gene: -; clone size: -; J gene: TRBJ2-6
CDR3 DNA: TGTGCCAGCACCCCGGACGGGTACTCTGGGGCCAACGTCCTGACTTTC; CDR3 protein: CASTPDGYSGANVLTF; V gene: TRBV9; D gene: -; clone size: -; J gene: TRBJ2-6
CDR3 DNA: TGTGCCAGCAGCTTCTTGACCGGGAGAGGAACCTACAATGAGCAGTTCTTC; CDR3 protein: CASSFLTGRGTYNEQFF; V gene: TRBV7-9; D gene: -; clone size: -; J gene: TRBJ2-1
CDR3 DNA: TGTGCCAGCACCCCACCCAGGGGCCCGTTCTATGGCTACACCTTC; CDR3 protein: CASTPPRGPFYGYTF; V gene: TRBV6-1; D gene: -; clone size: -; J gene: TRBJ1-2
CDR3 DNA: TGCAGCGTCGAGGGGGAGGACAGGATGAACACTGAAGCTTTCTTT; CDR3 protein: CSVEGEDRMNTEAFF; V gene: TRBV29-1; D gene: TRBD1; clone size: -; J gene: TRBJ1-1
CDR3 DNA: TGTGCCAGCAGCCCAAGCGAGAACTCCTACGAGCAGTACTTC; CDR3 protein: CASSPSENSYEQYF; V gene: TRBV7-9; D gene: -; clone size: -; J gene: TRBJ2-7
CDR3 DNA: TGTGCCAGCAGTTTCGTCCAGGGCGATCAGCCCCAGCATTTT; CDR3 protein: CASSFVQGDQPQHF; V gene: TRBV27; D gene: -; clone size: -; J gene: TRBJ1-5
CDR3 DNA: TGTGCCAGCAGCTTTAGGGGGCGAGGGGAAGGTACGCAGTATTTT; CDR3 protein: CASSFRGRGEGTQYF; V gene: TRBV7-9; D gene: TRBD1; clone size: -; J gene: TRBJ2-3
CDR3 DNA: TGTGCCAGCACCACAACCGGGACCGGAACCTACGAGCAGTACTTC; CDR3 protein: CASTTTGTGTYEQYF; V gene: TRBV7-9; D gene: -; clone size: -; J gene: TRBJ2-7
CDR3 DNA: TGCGCCAGCAGCTTGGGCGCTTCTGGGGCCAACGTCCTGACTTTC; CDR3 protein: CASSLGASGANVLTF; V gene: TRBV5-1; D gene: -; clone size: -; J gene: TRBJ2-6
CDR3 DNA: TGTGCCAGTAGTATCAGACTAGCCTCCTACAATGAGCAGTTCTTC; CDR3 protein: CASSIRLASYNEQFF; V gene: TRBV19; D gene: TRBD2; clone size: -; J gene: TRBJ2-1
CDR3 DNA: TGTGCCAGCAGCGAAGAGGGGACAAGGCGCACAGATACGCAGTATTTT; CDR3 protein: CASSEEGTRRTDTQYF; V gene: TRBV7-9; D gene: -; clone size: -; J gene: TRBJ2-3
CDR3 DNA: TGTGCCAGCAGTTTTGATCAGCCCGAAGGCTACACCTTC; CDR3 protein: CASSFDQPEGYTF; V gene: TRBV28; D gene: -; clone size: -; J gene: TRBJ1-2
CDR3 DNA: TGTGCCAGCAGTTCCCCTAGCGGGAGTTTCGATGAGCAGTTCTTC; CDR3 protein: CASSSPSGSFDEQFF; V gene: TRBV27; D gene: TRBD2; clone size: -; J gene: TRBJ2-1
CDR3 DNA: TGTGCCAGCAGCCCTACCTCCGGCTCTGGGGCCAACGTCCTGACTTTC; CDR3 protein: CASSPTSGSGANVLTF; V gene: TRBV28; D gene: -; clone size: once; J gene: TRBJ2-6
CDR3 DNA: TGTGCCAGCAGTGCACGGCGGGAGGGGGCGCAGGACGAGCAGTACTTC; CDR3 protein: CASSARREGAQDEQYF; V gene: TRBV9; D gene: TRBD2; clone size: -; J gene: TRBJ2-7
CDR3 DNA: TGTGCCAGCAGTTTAAACGAGCACACAGATACGCAGTATTTT; CDR3 protein: CASSLNEHTDTQYF; V gene: TRBV28; D gene: -; clone size: -; J gene: TRBJ2-3
CDR3 DNA: TGTGCCAGCAGCTTAGAGGTTTATGGACTAGCGGGGGAGAATGAGCAGTTCTTC; CDR3 protein: CASSLEVYGLAGENEQFF; V gene: TRBV7-2; D gene: TRBD2; clone size: -; J gene: TRBJ2-1
CDR3 DNA: TGCGCCAGCAGCTTGACCCTAGGACAGGGATCAAGTGGCTACACCTTC; CDR3 protein: CASSLTLGQGSSGYTF; V gene: TRBV5-1; D gene: TRBD1; clone size: -; J gene: TRBJ1-2